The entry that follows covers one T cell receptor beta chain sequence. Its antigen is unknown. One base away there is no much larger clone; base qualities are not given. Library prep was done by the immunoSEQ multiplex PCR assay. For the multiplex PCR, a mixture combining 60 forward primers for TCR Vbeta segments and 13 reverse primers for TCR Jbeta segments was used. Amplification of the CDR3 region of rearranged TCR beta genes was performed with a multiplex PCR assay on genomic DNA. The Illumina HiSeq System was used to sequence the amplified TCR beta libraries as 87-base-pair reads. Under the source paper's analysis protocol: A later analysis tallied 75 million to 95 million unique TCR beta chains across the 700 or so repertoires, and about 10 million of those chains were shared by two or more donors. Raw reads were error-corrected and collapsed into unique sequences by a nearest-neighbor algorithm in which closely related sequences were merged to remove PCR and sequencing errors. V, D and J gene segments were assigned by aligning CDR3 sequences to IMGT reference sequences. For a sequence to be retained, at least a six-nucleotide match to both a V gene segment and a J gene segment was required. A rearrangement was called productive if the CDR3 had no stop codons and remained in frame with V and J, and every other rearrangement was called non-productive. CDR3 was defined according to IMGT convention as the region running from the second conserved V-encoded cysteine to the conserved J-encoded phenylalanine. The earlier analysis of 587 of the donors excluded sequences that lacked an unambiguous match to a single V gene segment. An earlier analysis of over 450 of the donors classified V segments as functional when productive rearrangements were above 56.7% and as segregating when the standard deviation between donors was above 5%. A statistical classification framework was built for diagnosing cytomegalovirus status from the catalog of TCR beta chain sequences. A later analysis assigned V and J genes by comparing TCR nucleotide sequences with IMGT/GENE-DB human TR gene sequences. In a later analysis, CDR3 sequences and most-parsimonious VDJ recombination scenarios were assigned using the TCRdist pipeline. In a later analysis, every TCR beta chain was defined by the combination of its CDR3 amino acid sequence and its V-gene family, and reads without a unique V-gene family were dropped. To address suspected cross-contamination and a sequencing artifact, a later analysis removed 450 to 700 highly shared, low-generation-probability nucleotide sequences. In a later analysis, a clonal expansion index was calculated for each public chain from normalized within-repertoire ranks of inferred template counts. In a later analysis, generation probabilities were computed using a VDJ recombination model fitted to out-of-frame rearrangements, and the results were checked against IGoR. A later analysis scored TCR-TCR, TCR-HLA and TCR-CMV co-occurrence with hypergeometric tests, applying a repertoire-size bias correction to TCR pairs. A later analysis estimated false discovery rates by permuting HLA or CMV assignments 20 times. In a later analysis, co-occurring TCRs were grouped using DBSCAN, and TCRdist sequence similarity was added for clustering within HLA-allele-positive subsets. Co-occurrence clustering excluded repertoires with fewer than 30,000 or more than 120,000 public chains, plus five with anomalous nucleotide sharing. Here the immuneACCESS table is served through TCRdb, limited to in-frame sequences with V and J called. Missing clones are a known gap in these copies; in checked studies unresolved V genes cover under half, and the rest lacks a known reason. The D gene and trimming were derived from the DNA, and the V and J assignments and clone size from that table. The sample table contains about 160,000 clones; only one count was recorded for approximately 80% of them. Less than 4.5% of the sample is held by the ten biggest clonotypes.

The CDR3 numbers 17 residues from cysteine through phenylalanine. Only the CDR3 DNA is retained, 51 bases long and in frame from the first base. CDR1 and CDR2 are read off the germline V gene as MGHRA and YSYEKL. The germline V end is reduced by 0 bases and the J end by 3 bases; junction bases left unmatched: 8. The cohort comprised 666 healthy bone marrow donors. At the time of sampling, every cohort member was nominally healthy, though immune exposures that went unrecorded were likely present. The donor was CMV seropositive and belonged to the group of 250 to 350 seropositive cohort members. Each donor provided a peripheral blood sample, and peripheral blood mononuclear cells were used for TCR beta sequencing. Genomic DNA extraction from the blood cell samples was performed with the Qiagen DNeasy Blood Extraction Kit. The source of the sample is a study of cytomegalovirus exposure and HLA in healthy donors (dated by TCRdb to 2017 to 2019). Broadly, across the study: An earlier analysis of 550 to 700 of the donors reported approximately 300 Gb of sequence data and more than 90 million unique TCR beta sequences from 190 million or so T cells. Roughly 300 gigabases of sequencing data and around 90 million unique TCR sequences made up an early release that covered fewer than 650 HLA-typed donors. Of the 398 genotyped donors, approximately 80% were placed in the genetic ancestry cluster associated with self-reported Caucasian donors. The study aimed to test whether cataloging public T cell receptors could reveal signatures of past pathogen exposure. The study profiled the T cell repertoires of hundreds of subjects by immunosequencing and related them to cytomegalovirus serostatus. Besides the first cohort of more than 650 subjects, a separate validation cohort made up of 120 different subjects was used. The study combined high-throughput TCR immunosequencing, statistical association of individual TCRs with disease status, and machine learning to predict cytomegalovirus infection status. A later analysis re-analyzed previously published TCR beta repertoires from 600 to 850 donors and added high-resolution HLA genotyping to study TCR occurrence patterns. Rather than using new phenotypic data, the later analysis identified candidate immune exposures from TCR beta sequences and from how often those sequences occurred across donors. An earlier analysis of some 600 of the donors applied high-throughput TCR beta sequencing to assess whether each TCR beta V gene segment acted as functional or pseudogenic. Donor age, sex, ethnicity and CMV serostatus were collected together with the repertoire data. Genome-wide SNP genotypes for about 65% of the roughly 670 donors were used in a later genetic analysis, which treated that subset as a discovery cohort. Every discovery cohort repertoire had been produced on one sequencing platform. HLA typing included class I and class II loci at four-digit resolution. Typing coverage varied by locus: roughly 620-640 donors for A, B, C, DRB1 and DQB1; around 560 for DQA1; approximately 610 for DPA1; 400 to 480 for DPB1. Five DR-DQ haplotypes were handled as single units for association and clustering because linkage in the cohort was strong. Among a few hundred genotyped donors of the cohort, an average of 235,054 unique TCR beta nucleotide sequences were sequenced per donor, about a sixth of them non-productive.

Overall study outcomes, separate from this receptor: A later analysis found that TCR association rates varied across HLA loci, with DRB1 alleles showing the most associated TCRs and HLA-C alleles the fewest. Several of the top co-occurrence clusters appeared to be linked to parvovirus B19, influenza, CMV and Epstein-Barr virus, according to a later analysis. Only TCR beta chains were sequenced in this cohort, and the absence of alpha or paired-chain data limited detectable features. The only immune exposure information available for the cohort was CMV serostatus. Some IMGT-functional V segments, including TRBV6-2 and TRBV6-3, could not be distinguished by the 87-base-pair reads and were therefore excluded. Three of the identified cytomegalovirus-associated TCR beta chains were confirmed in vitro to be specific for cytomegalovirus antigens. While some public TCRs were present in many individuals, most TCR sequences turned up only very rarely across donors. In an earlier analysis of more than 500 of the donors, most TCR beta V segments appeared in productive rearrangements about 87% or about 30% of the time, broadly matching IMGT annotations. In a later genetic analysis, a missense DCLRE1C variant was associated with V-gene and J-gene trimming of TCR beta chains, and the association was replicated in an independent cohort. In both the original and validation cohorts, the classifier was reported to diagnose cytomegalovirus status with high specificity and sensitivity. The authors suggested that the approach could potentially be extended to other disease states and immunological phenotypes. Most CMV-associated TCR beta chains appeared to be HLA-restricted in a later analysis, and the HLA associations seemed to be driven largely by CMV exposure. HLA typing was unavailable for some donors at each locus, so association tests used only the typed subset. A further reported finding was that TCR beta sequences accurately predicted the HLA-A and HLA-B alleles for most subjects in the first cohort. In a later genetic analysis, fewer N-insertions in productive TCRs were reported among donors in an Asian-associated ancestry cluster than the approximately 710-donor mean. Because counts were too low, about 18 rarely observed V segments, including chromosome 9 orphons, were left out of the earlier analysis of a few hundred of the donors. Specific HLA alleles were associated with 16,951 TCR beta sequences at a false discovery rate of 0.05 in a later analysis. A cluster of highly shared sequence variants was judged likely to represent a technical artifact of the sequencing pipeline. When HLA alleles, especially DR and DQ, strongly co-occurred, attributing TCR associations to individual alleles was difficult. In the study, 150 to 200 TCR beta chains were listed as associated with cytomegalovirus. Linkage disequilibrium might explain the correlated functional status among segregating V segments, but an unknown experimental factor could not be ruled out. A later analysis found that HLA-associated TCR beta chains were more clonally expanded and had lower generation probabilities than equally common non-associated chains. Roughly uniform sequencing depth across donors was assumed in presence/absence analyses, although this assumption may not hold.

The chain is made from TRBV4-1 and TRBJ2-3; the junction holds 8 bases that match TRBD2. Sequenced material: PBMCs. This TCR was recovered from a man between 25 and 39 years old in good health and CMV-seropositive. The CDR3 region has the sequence CASSQDGGGGRTDTQYF. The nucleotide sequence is TGCGCCAGCAGCCAAGATGGCGGCGGGGGGAGAACAGATACGCAGTATTTT.